Reported below is one TCR beta chain. Its specificity is not known. The CDR3 length is 14 residues. CDR1 and CDR2 from the germline V gene are ENHRY and SYGVKD. The V end lost 0 bases, the J end lost 9 bases, and 9 bases lay between the germline ends. The data were taken from a study of cytomegalovirus exposure and HLA in healthy donors. The study's findings and limits: Cytomegalovirus association was listed for around 170 TCR beta chains. Earlier analysis found most TCR beta V segments productive about 87% or about 30% of the time. Being indistinguishable, some V segments were excluded, TRBV6-2 and TRBV6-3 among them.

13 Jbeta primers and 60 Vbeta primers were used for the PCR. TCRdb keeps only in-frame clones here, not all; method: immunoSEQ multiplex PCR. The table records some 110,000 clones, less than 80% of them present only once. Sequenced sample: PBMCs. The TCR sequence derives from a woman aged 25 to 39 in good health and CMV-seronegative. The V call is TRBV10-3, the J call TRBJ1-6; D ambiguous. CDR3 nucleotides: TGTGCCATCAGTGAGTCGGTTGAGGGTTCACCCCTCCACTTT. Residues: CAISESVEGSPLHF.